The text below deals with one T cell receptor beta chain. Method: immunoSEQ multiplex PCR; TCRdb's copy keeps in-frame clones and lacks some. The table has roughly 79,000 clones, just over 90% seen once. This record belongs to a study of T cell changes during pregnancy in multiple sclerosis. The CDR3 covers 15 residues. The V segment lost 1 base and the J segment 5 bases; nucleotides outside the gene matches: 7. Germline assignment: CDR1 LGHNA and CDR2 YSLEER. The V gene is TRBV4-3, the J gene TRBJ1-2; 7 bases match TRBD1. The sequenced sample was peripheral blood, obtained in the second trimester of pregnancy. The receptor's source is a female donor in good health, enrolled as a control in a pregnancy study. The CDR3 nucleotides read TGCGCCAGCAGCCAAGCAGGGGGAGAATCTTATGGCTACACCTTC. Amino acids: CASSQAGGESYGYTF.